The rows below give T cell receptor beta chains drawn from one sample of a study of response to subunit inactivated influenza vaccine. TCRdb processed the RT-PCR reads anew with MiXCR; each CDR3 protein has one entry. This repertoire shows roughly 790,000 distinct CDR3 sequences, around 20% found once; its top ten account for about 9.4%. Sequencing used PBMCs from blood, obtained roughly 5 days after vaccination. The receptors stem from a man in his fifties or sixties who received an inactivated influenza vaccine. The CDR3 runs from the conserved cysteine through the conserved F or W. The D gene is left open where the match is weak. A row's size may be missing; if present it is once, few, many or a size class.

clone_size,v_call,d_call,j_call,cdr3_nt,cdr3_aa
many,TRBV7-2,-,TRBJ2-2,TGTGCCAGCAGCCCGAGCGGTAACACCGGGGAGCTGTTTTTT,CASSPSGNTGELFF
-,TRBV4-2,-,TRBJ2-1,TGTGCCAGCAGCCTCAATAAGGGCAATGAGCAGTTCTTC,CASSLNKGNEQFF
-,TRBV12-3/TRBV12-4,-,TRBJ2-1,TGTGCCAGCAGTTTATCGGCAGGGGCGGATGAGCAGTTCTTC,CASSLSAGADEQFF
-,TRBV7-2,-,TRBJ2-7,TGTGCCAGCAGCTTAAGTGTCGGATCCTACGAGCAGTACTTC,CASSLSVGSYEQYF
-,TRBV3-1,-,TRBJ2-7,TGTGCCAGCAGCAAACGGACAGCTTACGAGCAGTACTTC,CASSKRTAYEQYF
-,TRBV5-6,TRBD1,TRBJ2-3,TGTGCCAGCAGCCACGACAGGGGCACAGATACGCAGTATTTT,CASSHDRGTDTQYF
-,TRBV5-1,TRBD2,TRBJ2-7,TGCGCCAGCAGCGCCGTAGGTAGCGGGAGAGAAGAGCAGTACTTC,CASSAVGSGREEQYF
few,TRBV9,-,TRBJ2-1,TGTGCCAGCAGCCCTGAAGGTCTGGGGCTGGCCTACAATGAGCAGTTCTTC,CASSPEGLGLAYNEQFF
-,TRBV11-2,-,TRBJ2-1,TGTGCCAGCAGTTTACGGGCCCTGACTGGCTTCTTACCCAATGAGCAGTTCTTC,CASSLRALTGFLPNEQFF
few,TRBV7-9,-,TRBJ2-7,TGTGCCAGCAGCTTTTCAAGTAGCTCCTACGAGCAGTACTTC,CASSFSSSSYEQYF
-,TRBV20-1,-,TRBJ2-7,TGCAGTGCCGGACCTTTACAGGGGGGGTACGAGCAGTACTTC,CSAGPLQGGYEQYF
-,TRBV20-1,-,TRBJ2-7,TGCAGTGAGAGACCTAGGGGACACGAGCAGTACTTC,CSERPRGHEQYF
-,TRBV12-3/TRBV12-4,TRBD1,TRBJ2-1,TGTGCCAGCAGTCCTTTCGGTGGGACAGGGGGAGGCGATGAGCAGTTCTTC,CASSPFGGTGGGDEQFF
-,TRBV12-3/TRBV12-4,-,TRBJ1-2,TGTGCCAGCAGTCCCTGGGCAGGACCGACCTCTGGTGGCTACACCTTC,CASSPWAGPTSGGYTF
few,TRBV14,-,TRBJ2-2,TGTGCCAGCAGCCCGAATTCCGGGCGGAAGACCGGGGAGCTGTTTTTT,CASSPNSGRKTGELFF
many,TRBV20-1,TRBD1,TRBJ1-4,TGCAGTGCTAGAGCAGGACAGGTAGCTAATGAAAAACTGTTTTTT,CSARAGQVANEKLFF
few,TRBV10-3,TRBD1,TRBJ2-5,TGTGCCATCAGTGCGAAAGACCTTTGGACAGGGGAAGAGACCCAGTACTTC,CAISAKDLWTGEETQYF
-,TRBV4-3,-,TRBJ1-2,TGCGCCAGCAGCCAAGTTTCCCCAGGGGCTCTTGGCTACACCTTC,CASSQVSPGALGYTF
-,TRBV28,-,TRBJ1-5,TGTGCCAGCAGACTTCTCGAACGACTCAATCAGCCCCAGCATTTT,CASRLLERLNQPQHF
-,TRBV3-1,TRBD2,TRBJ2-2,TGTGCCAGCAGCCCCCGGGGGGGCCTGAGCACCGGGGAGCTGTTTTTT,CASSPRGGLSTGELFF
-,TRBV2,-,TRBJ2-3,TGTGCCAGCAGTGAATTTAGGCCCAGCACAGATACGCAGTATTTT,CASSEFRPSTDTQYF
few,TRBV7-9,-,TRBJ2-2,TGTGCCAGCAGCCTAGCGCGACTTAACACCGGGGAGCTGTTTTTT,CASSLARLNTGELFF
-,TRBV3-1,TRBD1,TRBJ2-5,TGTGCCAGCAGCCTTCCCCGGACAGGGCAAGAGACCCAGTACTTC,CASSLPRTGQETQYF
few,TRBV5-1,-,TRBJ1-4,TGCGCCAGCAGCTTTGGAGGGAGTAATGAAAAACTGTTTTTT,CASSFGGSNEKLFF
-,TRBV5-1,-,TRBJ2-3,TGCGCCAGCACTCGCCGGGTTTTCGCAGATACGCAGTATTTT,CASTRRVFADTQYF
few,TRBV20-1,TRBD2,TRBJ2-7,TGCAGTGCCAGACTAGCGGGAGGTCACTCCTACGAGCAGTACTTC,CSARLAGGHSYEQYF
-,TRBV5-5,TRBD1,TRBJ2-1,TGTGCCAGCAGCTTGGATCTCGGGACAGGGTCCCATGAGCAGTTCTTC,CASSLDLGTGSHEQFF
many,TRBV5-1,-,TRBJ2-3,TGCGCCAGCAGCTTGGTGGGGGGCGCGACAGATACGCAGTATTTT,CASSLVGGATDTQYF
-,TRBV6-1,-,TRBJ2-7,TGTGCCAGCAGACCACTCAGGGTTTACGAGCAGTACTTC,CASRPLRVYEQYF
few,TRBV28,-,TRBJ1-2,TGTGCCAGCATCGGACAGTCGCGTACCAACTATGGCTACACCTTC,CASIGQSRTNYGYTF
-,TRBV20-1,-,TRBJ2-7,TGCAGTGCTAGAGATCCGGGGGTCCTTCCCTACGAGCAGTACTTC,CSARDPGVLPYEQYF
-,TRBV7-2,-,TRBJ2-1,TGTGCCAGCAGCCACGGGAGTAGAGGGCCGTTCTTC,CASSHGSRGPFF
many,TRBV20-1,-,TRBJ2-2,TGCAGTGCTTACCCCCAGCGTCAAACCGGGGAGCTGTTTTTT,CSAYPQRQTGELFF
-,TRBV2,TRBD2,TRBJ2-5,TGTGCCAGCAGTGATGCGGGGGGGCCGGAGACCCAGTACTTC,CASSDAGGPETQYF
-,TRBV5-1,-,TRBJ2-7,TGCGCCAGCAGCTGGCAAGGACAGAGCTCCTACGAGCAGTACTTC,CASSWQGQSSYEQYF
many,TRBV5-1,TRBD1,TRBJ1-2,TGCGCCAGCAGCTGGGCAGGGGGCAACTATGGCTACACCTTC,CASSWAGGNYGYTF
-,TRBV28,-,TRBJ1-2,TGTGCCAGCAGTTTAGCCCCAACAGGGTCTCCCTACGGCTACACCTTC,CASSLAPTGSPYGYTF
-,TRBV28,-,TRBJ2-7,TGTGCCAGCAGTTCCCCAATCCTGACTAGAGGGGGTTCCGAGCAGTACTTC,CASSSPILTRGGSEQYF
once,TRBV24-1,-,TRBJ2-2,TGTGCCACCAGTGTTACGGGTCTCGGGAACACCGGGGAGCTGTTTTTT,CATSVTGLGNTGELFF
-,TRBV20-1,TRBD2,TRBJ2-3,TGCAGTGCGAAGGGCGGGAGAAGGAGGACGGCAGATACGCAGTATTTT,CSAKGGRRRTADTQYF
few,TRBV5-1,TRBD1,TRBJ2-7,TGCGCCAGCAGACAACAGGGGGCGTTGGAGCAGTACTTC,CASRQQGALEQYF
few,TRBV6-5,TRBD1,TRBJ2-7,TGTGCCAGCAGTTCCCGGAGGGGGACAGGGGGCACTGACTTC,CASSSRRGTGGTDF
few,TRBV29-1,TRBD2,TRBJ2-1,TGCAGCGTTGCCCGACTAGCGCGGGACGGGGAGCAGTTCTTC,CSVARLARDGEQFF
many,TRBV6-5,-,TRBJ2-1,TGTGCCAGCGGTCCCACAGTTGAGCAGTTCTTC,CASGPTVEQFF
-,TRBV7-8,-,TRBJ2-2,TGTGCCAGCAGCTTAGTGCCGGGTTCCCCCGGGGAGCTGTTTTTT,CASSLVPGSPGELFF
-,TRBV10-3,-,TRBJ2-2,TGTGCCATCACCAGGGCCTACACCGGGGAGCTGTTTTTT,CAITRAYTGELFF
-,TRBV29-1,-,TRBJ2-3,TGCAGCGTTGGGCGGGATTGGTATGGGAGCACAGATACGCAGTATTTT,CSVGRDWYGSTDTQYF
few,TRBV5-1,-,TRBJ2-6,TGCGCCAGCACTGAGGTCTCTGGGGCCAACGTCCTGACTTTC,CASTEVSGANVLTF
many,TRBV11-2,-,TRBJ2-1,TGTGCCAGCAGCTTCAACCCCAGGGTTGGGCAGTTCTTC,CASSFNPRVGQFF
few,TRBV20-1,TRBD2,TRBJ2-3,TGCAGTGCTAGCGGGAGGGGACCCACAGATACGCAGTATTTT,CSASGRGPTDTQYF
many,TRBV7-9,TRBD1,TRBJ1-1,TGTGCCAGCAGCCGTACACTCATAGGCCGGGACAGATATCGAATGAACACTGAAGCTTTCTTT,CASSRTLIGRDRYRMNTEAFF
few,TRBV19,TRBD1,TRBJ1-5,TGTGCCAGTAGTTCAGGGGGCATCGGCAATCAGCCCCAGCATTTT,CASSSGGIGNQPQHF
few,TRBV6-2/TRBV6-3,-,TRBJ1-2,TGTGCCAGCAGTTACTACCGGGACGGCTATGGCTACACCTTC,CASSYYRDGYGYTF